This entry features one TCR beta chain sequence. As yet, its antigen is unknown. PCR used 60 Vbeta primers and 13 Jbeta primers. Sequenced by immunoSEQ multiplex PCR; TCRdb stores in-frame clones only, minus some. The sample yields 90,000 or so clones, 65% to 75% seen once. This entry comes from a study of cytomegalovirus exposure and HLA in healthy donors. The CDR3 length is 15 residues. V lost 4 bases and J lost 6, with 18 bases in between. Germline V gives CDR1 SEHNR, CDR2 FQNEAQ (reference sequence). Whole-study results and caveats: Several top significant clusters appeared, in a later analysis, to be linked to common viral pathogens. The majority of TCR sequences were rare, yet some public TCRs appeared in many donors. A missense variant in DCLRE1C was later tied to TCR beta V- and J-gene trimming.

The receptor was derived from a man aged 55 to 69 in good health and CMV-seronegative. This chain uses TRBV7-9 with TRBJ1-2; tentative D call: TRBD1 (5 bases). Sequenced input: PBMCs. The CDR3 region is CASSSTFGGDHGYTF. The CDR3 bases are TGTGCCAGCAGCTCCACGTTTGGGGGGGACCATGGCTACACCTTC.